The 26 T cell receptor beta chains below all came from one sample that was sequenced in a study of cytomegalovirus exposure and HLA in healthy donors. 13 Jbeta primers and 60 Vbeta primers were used for the PCR. The repertoire was sequenced with immunoSEQ multiplex PCR; TCRdb's copy has only in-frame clones and lacks some. Of fewer than 200,000 clones in the sample, around 68% are singletons; the top ten hold 1.3% to 1.5%. Input material: PBMCs. Every receptor here comes from a man in his fifties or sixties in good health and CMV-seronegative.

The gene calls are TRBV5-8 and TRBJ2-7, with D unclear. The germline V and J ends were trimmed by 4 bases and 0 bases, with 5 bases remaining between them. Germline-derived CDR1 and CDR2 are SGHTS and YDEGEE. CDR3 length: 12 residues. This CDR3 is CASSLSSYEQYF. Here the CDR3 DNA reads TGTGCCAGCAGCCTTAGCTCCTACGAGCAGTACTTC.

The J gene is TRBJ2-1, the V gene TRBV7-2, with 12 positions matching TRBD1. The germline CDR1 and CDR2 sequences are SGHTA and FQGNSA. The CDR3 has 18 amino acids. V trimming: 5 bases; J trimming: 7 bases; junction bases outside the gene matches: 15. The CDR3 bases are TGTGCCAGCAGCCGGGGACAGGGGGCGGGAAGGGTCCGGAATGAGCAGTTCTTC. Its translation is CASSRGQGAGRVRNEQFF.

The chain has TRBV7-2 and TRBJ2-5; D gene ambiguous. Germline lookup yields CDR1 SGHTA and CDR2 FQGNSA. The CDR3 loop spans 13 amino acids. Trimming pared 2 bases from V and 1 base from J, leaving 5 bases between. CDR3 sequence reads: CASSLYSQETQYF. The CDR3, as DNA: TGTGCCAGCAGCTTATACTCCCAAGAGACCCAGTACTTC.

The rearrangement uses TRBV7-2 and TRBJ1-2, with TRBD1 matching 8 bases. This CDR3 contains 14 residues. Germline CDR1 and CDR2: SGHTA and FQGNSA. The V segment lost 2 bases and the J segment 14 bases; nucleotides outside the gene matches: 13. CDR3 residues: CASSLQGALSSSTF. CDR3 DNA: TGTGCCAGCAGCTTACAGGGGGCGCTGAGCTCAAGTACCTTC.

This chain joins TRBV7-2 and TRBJ2-7; TRBD1 aligns across 8 bases. Germline assignment: CDR1 SGHTA and CDR2 FQGNSA. This CDR3 spans 15 amino acids. Trimming took 6 bases from V and 0 from J; bases not matched to a gene: 7. CDR3 loop: CASRPGQGGSYEQYF. CDR3 sequence (DNA): TGTGCCAGCAGACCCGGACAGGGCGGCTCCTACGAGCAGTACTTC.

The V gene is TRBV15, the J gene TRBJ2-2, with no clear D. The CDR3 consists of 14 residues. V dropped 2 bases and J dropped 3 bases, with 7 bases sitting between them. The V gene's germline CDR1 is LNHNV and CDR2 YYDKDF (reference sequence). CDR3 sequence reads: CATSRPQDTGELFF. CDR3 DNA: TGTGCCACCAGCAGACCCCAGGACACCGGGGAGCTGTTTTTT.

The chain is built from TRBV2 and TRBJ1-5; TRBD1 might be the D (6 bases). The CDR3 sequence is 16 residues long. V dropped 6 bases and J dropped 6 bases, with 21 bases sitting between them. Germline V lookup: CDR1 SNHLY, CDR2 FYNNEI. CDR3: CASSEDSPGSSQPQHF. For the CDR3, the DNA is TGTGCCAGCAGCGAGGACAGTCCGGGGTCGAGTCAGCCCCAGCATTTT. Supplemented by reference TRBV2 and TRBJ1-5, the full variable domain reads EPEVTQTPSHQVTQMGQEVILRCVPISNHLYFYWYRQILGQKVEFLVSFYNNEISEKSEIFDDQFSVERPDGSNFTLKIRSTKLEDSAMYFCASSEDSPGSSQPQHFGDGTRLSIL.

This clone has a handful of counts. The V call is TRBV6-5, the J call TRBJ1-1; tentative D call: TRBD1 (5 bases). The V gene lost 6 bases and the J gene lost 4 bases, with 18 bases spanning the gap. The CDR3 spans 15 residues. CDR1 MNHEY and CDR2 SVGAGI come from the germline V gene. The CDR3 loop is CASRRVGREGTEAFF. The CDR3, as DNA: TGTGCCAGCAGGAGAGTGGGCAGGGAGGGCACTGAAGCTTTCTTT.

The V and J genes are TRBV19 and TRBJ1-5; 8 bases are shared with TRBD1. Germline V lookup: CDR1 LNHDA, CDR2 SQIVND (reference sequence). Unmatched junction bases numbered 4, after V lost 4 bases and J lost 2 bases. This CDR3 is 15 amino acids long. The CDR3 reads CASSKPTGGNQPQHF. CDR3 nucleotides: TGTGCCAGTAGTAAACCGACAGGGGGCAATCAGCCCCAGCATTTT. Full variable domain (missing parts from reference TRBV19 and TRBJ1-5): DGGITQSPKYLFRKEGQNVTLSCEQNLNHDAMYWYRQDPGQGLRLIYYSQIVNDFQKGDIAEGYSVSREKKESFPLTVTSAQKNPTAFYLCASSKPTGGNQPQHFGDGTRLSIL.

Comments on this clone: A junction end diverges from the germline sequence, so it may reflect a read error. CDR3 region: CSSSYLGQWLFF. CDR3 in DNA: TGTTCCAGCAGCTACCTGGGACAGTGGCTGTTTTTT. The rearrangement links TRBV7-9 to TRBJ1-4, with 7 bases that match TRBD1. Germline loops: CDR1 SEHNR, CDR2 FQNEAQ (reference sequence). CDR3 length: 12 residues.

The CDR3 DNA sequence: TGTGCCAGTAGTATGGGGGGGACTGAAGCTTTCTTT. Translating gives CASSMGGTEAFF. The chain joins TRBV19 to TRBJ1-1; maybe TRBD1 (5 bases). CDR1 is LNHDA and CDR2 is SQIVND in the germline V gene (reference sequence). This CDR3 has 12 residues. V lost 3 bases to trimming and J lost 5 bases, with 7 bases between them.

V and J are TRBV11-2 and TRBJ2-5; tentative D call: TRBD2 (7 bases). The germline gives CDR1 SGHAT, CDR2 FQNNGV. V was cut by 4 bases and J by 4 bases, with 16 bases left in between. This CDR3 is 15 amino acids long. The CDR3 loop reads CASSSQGGTIETQYF. The CDR3, as DNA: TGTGCCAGCAGCTCCCAAGGGGGGACTATAGAGACCCAGTACTTC.

V and J are TRBV18 and TRBJ1-5; D is perhaps TRBD1 (6 bases). The V end lost 3 bases, the J end lost 4 bases, and 13 bases lay between the germline ends. CDR1 is KGHSH, CDR2 LQKENI, per germline. This CDR3 region has 15 residues. This CDR3 is CASSPVTGQNQPQHF. The DNA of the CDR3 is TGTGCCAGCTCACCGGTTACAGGACAGAATCAGCCCCAGCATTTT. Variable domain in full (rest from reference TRBV18 and TRBJ1-5): NAGVMQNPRHLVRRRGQEARLRCSPMKGHSHVYWYRQLPEEGLKFMVYLQKENIIDESGMPKERFSAEFPKEGPSILRIQQVVRGDSAAYFCASSPVTGQNQPQHFGDGTRLSIL.

The chain employs TRBV6-5 and TRBJ1-4; D might be TRBD1 (6 bases). CDR1 and CDR2 from the germline V gene are MNHEY and SVGAGI. Trimming stripped 8 bases from V and 5 bases from J, with 18 bases between. The CDR3 loop spans 15 amino acids. The CDR3 reads CASSARTVENEKLFF. In DNA, the CDR3 is TGTGCCAGCTCCGCCCGGACAGTTGAAAATGAAAAACTGTTTTTT.

The chain is built from TRBV2 and TRBJ2-3, with TRBD1 identical over 9 bases. The ends lost 5 bases at V and 4 bases at J; junction bases unmatched: 4. The CDR3 spans 14 residues. Germline-derived CDR1 and CDR2 are SNHLY and FYNNEI. The CDR3 coding sequence is TGTGCCAGCAGTTTGGACAGGGGTGCAGATACGCAGTATTTT. Amino acid sequence: CASSLDRGADTQYF.

The rearrangement uses TRBV4-2 and TRBJ1-5; 8 positions match TRBD1. Germline trimming cut 2 bases from V and 4 bases from J; bases unmatched to any gene: 4. Germline-derived CDR1 and CDR2 are LGHNA and YNFKEQ. The CDR3 covers 15 residues. The CDR3 DNA reads as TGTGCCAGCAGCCAAATGGGACAGGATAATCAGCCCCAGCATTTT. Protein sequence: CASSQMGQDNQPQHF.

A few counts support this clone. The chain is built from TRBV5-1 and TRBJ1-1; 9 bases match TRBD1. J was trimmed by 3 bases and V by 4 bases; bases with no gene match: 7. The CDR3 consists of 15 residues. Germline V lookup: CDR1 SGHRS, CDR2 YFSETQ. CDR3 protein: CASSKRQGGDTEAFF. The CDR3 DNA reads TGCGCCAGCAGCAAACGACAGGGGGGCGACACTGAAGCTTTCTTT.

The rearrangement uses TRBV7-8 and TRBJ2-7, with a weak D call TRBD1 (6 bases). The germline gives CDR1 SGHVS, CDR2 FQNEAQ. V was shortened by 1 base and J by 1 base, with 14 bases between the two germline ends. The CDR3 spans 16 residues. In nucleotides, the CDR3 is TGTGCCAGCAGCTTAGTTACAGGGCCCGCTTCCTACGAGCAGTACTTC. Translation gives CASSLVTGPASYEQYF.

V and J are TRBV4-3 and TRBJ2-2; 12 nucleotides agree with TRBD2. V lost 1 base, J lost 4 bases, and 4 bases stayed unmatched. Germline assignment: CDR1 LGHNA and CDR2 YSLEER. CDR3 length: 17 amino acids. This CDR3 is CASSQGWTSGATGELFF. DNA for the CDR3: TGCGCCAGCAGCCAAGGATGGACTAGCGGGGCCACCGGGGAGCTGTTTTTT.

The genes are TRBV2 and TRBJ2-7, with a weak D call TRBD2 (6 bases). Per germline, CDR1 SNHLY and CDR2 FYNNEI. CDR3 length: 14 amino acids. V lost 4 bases and J 6 bases, leaving 16 bases between the germline ends. As DNA, the CDR3 is TGTGCCAGCAGTGGGTACCAGAGGGACTTCGAGCAGTACTTC. Translated, it gives CASSGYQRDFEQYF.

This clone was counted between two and nine times. This chain links TRBV7-9 with TRBJ1-1, with unresolved D. The CDR3 contains 12 residues. Germline V gene sequence: CDR1 SEHNR, CDR2 FQNEAQ (reference sequence). With 5 bases removed from V and 12 bases from J, the gap between germline ends came to 16 bases. CDR3 residues: CASSLSLPLPFF. The CDR3 bases are TGTGCCAGCAGCCTAAGTCTCCCTCTCCCTTTCTTT.

This clone has only one observation. The chain uses TRBV5-1 and TRBJ1-3; TRBD1 aligns across 7 bases. The germline V gene encodes CDR1 SGHRS and CDR2 YFSETQ. Trimming removed 3 bases from V and 0 bases from J; junction bases left unmatched: 3. The CDR3 runs 15 residues. The CDR3 sequence is CASSSGTVSGNTIYF. In DNA, the CDR3 is TGCGCCAGCAGCTCCGGGACAGTCTCTGGAAACACCATATATTTT.

In this sample, this clone turned up once. The J gene is TRBJ1-2, the V gene TRBV5-1, with 10 bases lining up with TRBD1. J gave up 4 bases and V 1 base, and 10 bases lay outside the gene matches. The CDR3 length is 17 residues. Germline V gene sequence: CDR1 SGHRS, CDR2 YFSETQ. CDR3 sequence: CASSLSMTGGGGYGYTF. The CDR3 DNA reads TGCGCCAGCAGCTTGTCAATGACAGGGGGCGGTGGCTATGGCTACACCTTC.

This clone was observed a single time. The V call is TRBV28, the J call TRBJ2-7, with D possibly matching TRBD2 (5 bases). V was pared by 10 bases and J by 3 bases, with 16 bases between. CDR3 length equals 13 residues. CDR1 and CDR2 from the germline V gene are MDHEN and SYDVKM. The CDR3 nucleotides read TGTGCCACCTTTCGACCGGACTTCTACGAGCAGTACTTC. It is translated as CATFRPDFYEQYF.

The chain joins TRBV5-1 to TRBJ2-5; 8 bases match TRBD2. V lost 5 bases and J lost 4; bases outside the gene matches: 13. Germline CDR1 SGHRS, CDR2 YFSETQ. This CDR3 has 16 residues. Here the CDR3 reads CASSVQGAGAGETQYF. The CDR3 bases are TGCGCCAGCAGTGTCCAGGGAGCGGGGGCAGGAGAGACCCAGTACTTC.

The chain is built from TRBV27 and TRBJ1-1; 8 bases map to TRBD1. The trim removed 3 bases at V and 5 bases at J, leaving 8 bases unmatched. The CDR3 has 15 residues. From germline, CDR1 is MNHEY and CDR2 SMNVEV (reference sequence). In DNA, the CDR3 is TGTGCCAGCAGTTTGGCAGGGGGCTCGCGAACTGAAGCTTTCTTT. Its protein is CASSLAGGSRTEAFF.